The 23 T cell receptor beta chains below come from one sample, sequenced in a study of breast tumors, draining lymph nodes, adjacent tissues. Axillary draining lymph nodes of breast cancer patients supplied the node samples. From the multiplex PCR reads, TCRdb called clonotypes with MiXCR, one entry per CDR3 protein. The sample lists approximately 190,000 distinct CDR3 sequences; 30% to 40% were seen once. The sample taken for sequencing was axillary lymph node tissue. The receptors were sampled from a female donor with breast cancer. Some clones in this sample may be carry-over from other donors' samples.

V gene TRBV6-1 combines with J gene TRBJ2-7; D call uncertain. The CDR3 has 12 residues. Per the germline V gene, CDR1 is MNHNS and CDR2 is SASEGT. With 7 bases removed from V and 3 bases from J, the gap between germline ends came to 10 bases. CDR3 sequence: CASMLDGYEQYF. The CDR3 DNA sequence: TGTGCCAGCATGCTGGACGGCTACGAGCAGTACTTC.

Comment on this clonotype: No conserved phenylalanine or tryptophan is present at the end of the CDR3, so a read error is the likely explanation. The chain uses TRBV4-1 and TRBJ2-5, with 7 bases matching TRBD2. Germline CDR1 MGHRA, CDR2 YSYEKL. There are 14 residues in the CDR3. The ends lost 4 bases at V and 4 bases at J; junction bases unmatched: 6. The CDR3 DNA reads TGCGCCAGCAGCCGAGCGGGGTCCGGAGAGACCCAGTACCTC. This sequence encodes CASSRAGSGETQYL.

This chain joins TRBV6-5 and TRBJ1-3; TRBD1 is a possible D gene (5 bases). CDR1 and CDR2 (germline): MNHEY, SVGAGI. The ends were cut back, 9 bases at V and 0 bases at J, with 15 bases in the middle. CDR3 size: 15 residues. Here the CDR3 reads CASSHAGYSGNTIYF. The CDR3 DNA follows: TGTGCCAGTAGTCATGCAGGGTACTCTGGAAACACCATATATTTT.

This clonotype has at least ten counts. The chain couples TRBV12-3 or TRBV12-4 to TRBJ1-1; D ambiguous. V lost 3 bases and J 5 bases, leaving 1 base between the germline ends. The CDR3 is 10 residues long. The CDR3 sequence: CASSLTEAFF. CDR3 bases: TGTGCCAGCAGTTTGACTGAAGCTTTCTTT.

This clonotype has at least ten counts. The chain combines TRBV6-2 or TRBV6-3 with TRBJ2-5; 15 bases line up with TRBD2. V lost 1 base, J lost 2 bases, and 2 bases stayed unmatched. Germline lookup yields CDR1 MNHEY and CDR2 SVGEGT. There are 17 residues in the CDR3. CDR3 sequence reads: CASSYFGLAGGQETQYF. The DNA for the CDR3 is TGTGCCAGCAGTTACTTCGGACTAGCGGGAGGGCAAGAGACCCAGTACTTC.

In nucleotides, the CDR3 is TGCAGTGCTGAGGGGACTAGCGGGAGCAATGAGCAGTTCTTC. It encodes CSAEGTSGSNEQFF. The chain joins TRBV20-1 to TRBJ2-1; 14 bases align to TRBD2. CDR1 is DFQATT and CDR2 is SNEGSKA in the germline V gene (reference sequence). J gave up 6 bases and V 5 bases, and 3 bases lay outside the gene matches. This CDR3 is built from 14 residues.

This clonotype was counted a few times. The chain is built from TRBV2 and TRBJ2-5; possible D gene TRBD2, 6 bases. The germline V gene encodes CDR1 SNHLY and CDR2 FYNNEI. This CDR3 is built from 14 residues. V was shortened by 7 bases and J by 9 bases, with 21 bases between the two germline ends. The CDR3: CASTQEGSGQPQYF. The CDR3 bases are TGTGCCAGCACCCAGGAGGGGTCGGGCCAGCCCCAGTACTTC.

This clonotype was observed many times. This chain links TRBV12-3 or TRBV12-4 with TRBJ1-6; D is perhaps TRBD1 (6 bases). The CDR3 is made up of 14 amino acids. Trimming pared 2 bases from V and 9 bases from J, leaving 11 bases between. The CDR3 nucleotides read TGTGCCAGCAGTTTAAGGGGGGGCACTTCACCCCTCCACTTT. Residues: CASSLRGGTSPLHF.

Points on this clonotype: A single base separates this from a much larger clone, so it may be a read error. The rearrangement uses TRBV10-1 and TRBJ2-3; the D gene could be TRBD1 or TRBD2 (5 bases each). The CDR3 is 14 residues long. Per germline, CDR1 WNHNN and CDR2 SYGVQD (reference sequence). The CDR3 is CASSAGRNTDMQYF. The CDR3 region has the DNA TGCGCCAGCAGTGCGGGGCGGAACACAGATATGCAGTATTTT.

The V call is TRBV7-8, the J call TRBJ1-6, with a tentative D call TRBD1 (5 bases). The V and J ends lost 5 bases and 10 bases respectively, with 24 bases between them. The CDR3 runs 17 residues. Germline CDR1 and CDR2: SGHVS and FQNEAQ. The CDR3 region has the DNA TGTGCCAGCAGCATAACCGTAGCGGGGAGGGGACGCTCACCCCTCCACTTT. It encodes CASSITVAGRGRSPLHF.

This clonotype appeared a few times. A clone one base away is much larger, so this may be a read error. The chain joins TRBV11-2 to TRBJ2-7; 8 bases are shared with TRBD2. This CDR3 is 14 amino acids long. Germline V lookup: CDR1 SGHAT, CDR2 FQNNGV. V lost 0 bases to trimming and J lost 7 bases; unmatched junction nucleotides: 5. In DNA, the CDR3 is TGTGCCAGCAGCTTAGAGACTAGCGCGGTGGAGCAGTACTTC. Residues: CASSLETSAVEQYF.

Many counts were recorded for this clonotype. This chain joins TRBV7-2 and TRBJ2-3; D is uncertain. The length of the CDR3 is 14 residues. CDR1 is SGHTA and CDR2 is FQGNSA in the germline V gene. The ends were cut back, 1 base at V and 0 bases at J, with 5 bases in the middle. The CDR3 region has the DNA TGTGCCAGCAGCTTAGGTTTTAGCACAGATACGCAGTATTTT. It is translated as CASSLGFSTDTQYF. Full variable domain (remainder filled in from reference TRBV7-2 and TRBJ2-3): GAGVSQSPSNKVTEKGKDVELRCDPISGHTALYWYRQSLGQGLEFLIYFQGNSAPDKSGLPSDRFSAERTGGSVSTLTIQRTQQEDSAVYLCASSLGFSTDTQYFGPGTRLTVL.

Comment on this clonotype: This may be a read error: a much more frequent sequence differs by one nucleotide. Since the CDR3 does not end with the conserved phenylalanine or tryptophan, this likely comes from a read error. The rearrangement links TRBV5-5 to TRBJ1-6; D remains unclear. The CDR3 spans 13 residues. V was trimmed by 2 bases and J by 7 bases, leaving 7 bases between them. The germline V gene encodes CDR1 SGHKS and CDR2 YYEKEE (reference sequence). In DNA, the CDR3 is TGTGCCAGCAGCTTAGGACCCAATTCACCCCTCCACCTT. Encoded protein: CASSLGPNSPLHL.

This clonotype was recorded once. This chain uses TRBV20-1 with TRBJ1-5; the match to TRBD1 covers 7 bases. CDR3 length equals 15 residues. Germline trimming cut 2 bases from V and 11 bases from J; bases unmatched to any gene: 15. The germline V gene has CDR1 DFQATT and CDR2 SNEGSKA (reference sequence). This chain's CDR3 is CSARPSRGRGQTQHF. The CDR3 coding sequence is TGCAGTGCTAGACCCAGTCGGGGGAGGGGGCAGACCCAGCATTTT.

Of note for this clonotype: Its ends do not fully match the called genes, so a read error is possible. This chain joins TRBV2 and TRBJ1-2, with D possibly matching TRBD1 (6 bases). This CDR3 spans 13 amino acids. The germline V gene has CDR1 SNHLY and CDR2 FYNNEI. CDR3 sequence (DNA): TGTGCCAGCAGATCGGGACAAGGTGGGGGCTGCACCTTC. This gives the protein CASRSGQGGGCTF. Full variable domain (missing parts from reference TRBV2 and TRBJ1-2): EPEVTQTPSHQVTQMGQEVILRCVPISNHLYFYWYRQILGQKVEFLVSFYNNEISEKSEIFDDQFSVERPDGSNFTLKIRSTKLEDSAMYFCASRSGQGGGCTFGSGTRLTVV.

This clonotype was found a few times. This chain uses TRBV18 with TRBJ2-3; the D gene is possibly TRBD2 (5 bases). The CDR3 consists of 17 residues. Between the trimmed V and J ends, which lost 6 bases and 4 bases, there was a span of 23 bases. In germline, CDR1 is KGHSH, CDR2 LQKENI. The CDR3 DNA reads TGTGCCAGCTCTACCTCGGAGGTGAGAGGCGTTCCAGATACGCAGTATTTT. This sequence encodes CASSTSEVRGVPDTQYF.

The chain couples TRBV6-1 to TRBJ1-2; possible D gene TRBD1, 6 bases. The CDR3 has 11 residues. The V end was cut by 5 bases, the J end by 8 bases, with 9 bases between. The germline gives CDR1 MNHNS, CDR2 SASEGT. The CDR3 DNA reads as TGTGCCAGCAGTAGGGGGGCGGGCTACACCTTC. It encodes CASSRGAGYTF.

This clonotype has a count of ten or more. The chain uses TRBV20-1 and TRBJ2-1, with 9 bases identical to TRBD1. V was pared by 6 bases and J by 1 base, with 10 bases of the junction left unmatched. CDR3 length: 16 amino acids. Germline V gene lookup returns CDR1 DFQATT and CDR2 SNEGSKA (reference sequence). The DNA for the CDR3 is TGCAGTGCCCCGACCCCACAGGGGGCTTCCTACAATGAGCAGTTCTTC. Translated: CSAPTPQGASYNEQFF.

This clonotype was observed at least ten times. The chain combines TRBV5-1 with TRBJ2-3; a possible D gene is TRBD2 (7 bases). Germline CDR1 reads SGHRS; CDR2 reads YFSETQ. With 4 bases removed from V and 6 bases from J, the gap between germline ends came to 15 bases. CDR3 size: 14 residues. CDR3 amino acids: CASSDRGAGDTQYF. The CDR3 nucleotides read TGCGCCAGCAGCGATCGGGGGGCCGGTGATACGCAGTATTTT.

Concerning this clonotype: A much larger clone sits a single nucleotide away, making a read error possible. The CDR3 DNA is TGTGCCAGCAGCCAAGAAGCTGGCTGCACCTTC. It translates to CASSQEAGCTF. The genes are TRBV3-1 and TRBJ1-2; D is uncertain. The CDR3 spans 11 residues. Germline V gene data show CDR1 as LGHDT and CDR2 as YNNKEL (reference sequence).

This clonotype was detected many times. This sequence joins TRBV11-2 and TRBJ2-7, with D perhaps matching TRBD1 (6 bases). CDR3 length: 18 residues. The V and J ends lost 1 base and 2 bases respectively, with 21 bases between them. Germline V lookup: CDR1 SGHAT, CDR2 FQNNGV. CDR3 coding DNA: TGTGCCAGCAGCTTAGGAAGCCCGCGGCAGGGGCGTCCCTACGAGCAGTACTTC. It translates to CASSLGSPRQGRPYEQYF. The full variable domain, rest sourced from reference TRBV11-2 and TRBJ2-7, is EAGVAQSPRYKIIEKRQSVAFWCNPISGHATLYWYQQILGQGPKLLIQFQNNGVVDDSQLPKDRFSAERLKGVDSTLKIQPAKLEDSAVYLCASSLGSPRQGRPYEQYFGPGTRLTVT.

This clonotype appeared many times. The genes are TRBV6-1 and TRBJ1-2; TRBD1 aligns across 8 bases. J gave up 4 bases and V 3 bases, and 4 bases lay outside the gene matches. From germline, CDR1 is MNHNS and CDR2 SASEGT. The CDR3 length is 14 residues. For the CDR3, the DNA is TGTGCCAGCAGTGAGGGACAGGCCATCTATGGCTACACCTTC. Encoded protein: CASSEGQAIYGYTF.

The table lists this clonotype with many counts. This rearrangement joins TRBV3-1 to TRBJ1-2; D may be TRBD1 (5 bases). The CDR3 sequence is 13 residues long. Germline CDR1 and CDR2: LGHDT and YNNKEL (reference sequence). The V end lost 4 bases, the J end lost 14 bases, and 20 bases lay between the germline ends. Here the CDR3 DNA reads TGTGCCAGCAGCCCGACGGGACGGAAGCTTACTACCTTC. The encoded protein is CASSPTGRKLTTF.